This T cell receptor (beta chain) was sequenced during a study of post-analysis software for immune sequencing data. General study points: Roughly five TRBV segments, including TRBV5-6, TRBV5-1 and TRBV20-1, were more frequent in patients than controls.

V was clipped by 8 bases and J by 1 base, with 15 bases between them. The length of the CDR3 is 16 residues. CDR1 is MNHEY and CDR2 is SVGAGI in the germline V gene. Tagging with unique molecular identifiers was a feature of the TCR beta cDNA libraries. TCRdb reanalysed the PCR reads using MiXCR and keeps one entry per CDR3 protein. This table holds roughly 540,000 distinct CDR3 sequences, around 36% found once. This clonotype was observed a handful of times. The antigen is unknown. The sample was blood. The source of this sequence is a girl under 18 with multiple sclerosis. The chain joins TRBV6-5 to TRBJ2-6; D may be TRBD1 (5 bases). The CDR3 protein is CASGPMTASGANVLTF. CDR3 bases: TGTGCCAGCGGACCGATGACAGCGTCTGGGGCCAACGTCCTGACTTTC.